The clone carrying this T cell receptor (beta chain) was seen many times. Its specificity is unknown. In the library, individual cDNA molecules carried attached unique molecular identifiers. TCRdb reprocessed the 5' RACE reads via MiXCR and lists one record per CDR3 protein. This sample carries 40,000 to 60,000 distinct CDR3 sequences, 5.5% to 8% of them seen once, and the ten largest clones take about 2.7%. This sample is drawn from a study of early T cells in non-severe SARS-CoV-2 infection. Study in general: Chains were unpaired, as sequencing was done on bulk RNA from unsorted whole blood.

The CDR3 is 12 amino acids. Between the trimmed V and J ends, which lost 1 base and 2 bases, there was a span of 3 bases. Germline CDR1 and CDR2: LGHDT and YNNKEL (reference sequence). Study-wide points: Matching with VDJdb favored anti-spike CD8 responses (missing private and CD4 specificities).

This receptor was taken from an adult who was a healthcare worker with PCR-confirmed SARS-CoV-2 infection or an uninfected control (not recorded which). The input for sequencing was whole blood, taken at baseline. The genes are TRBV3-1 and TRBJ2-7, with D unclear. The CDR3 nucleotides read TGTGCCAGCAGCCAAGTCGCCTACGAGCAGTACTTC. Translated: CASSQVAYEQYF.